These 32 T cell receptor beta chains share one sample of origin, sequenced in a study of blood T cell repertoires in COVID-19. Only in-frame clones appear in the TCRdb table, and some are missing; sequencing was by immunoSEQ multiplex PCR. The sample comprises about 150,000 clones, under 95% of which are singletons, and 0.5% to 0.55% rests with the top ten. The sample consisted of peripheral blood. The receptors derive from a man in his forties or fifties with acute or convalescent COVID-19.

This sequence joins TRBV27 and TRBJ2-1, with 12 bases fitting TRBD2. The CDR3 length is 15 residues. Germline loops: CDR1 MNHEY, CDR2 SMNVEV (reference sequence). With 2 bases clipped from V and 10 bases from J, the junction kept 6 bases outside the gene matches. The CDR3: CASSLVTSGSWEQFF. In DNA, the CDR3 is TGTGCCAGCAGTTTAGTGACTAGCGGGAGTTGGGAGCAGTTCTTC.

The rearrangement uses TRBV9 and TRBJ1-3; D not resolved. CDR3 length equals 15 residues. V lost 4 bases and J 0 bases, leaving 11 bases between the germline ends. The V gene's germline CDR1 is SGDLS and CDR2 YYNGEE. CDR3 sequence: CASSRTPGSGNTIYF. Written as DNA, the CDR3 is TGTGCCAGCAGCCGGACTCCCGGCTCTGGAAACACCATATATTTT.

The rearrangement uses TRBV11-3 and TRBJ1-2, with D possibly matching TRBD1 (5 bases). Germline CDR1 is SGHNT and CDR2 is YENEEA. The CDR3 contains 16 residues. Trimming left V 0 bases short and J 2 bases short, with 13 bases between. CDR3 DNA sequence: TGTGCCAGCAGCTTAGAGCCTCAGGGATCCAACTATGGCTACACCTTC. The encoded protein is CASSLEPQGSNYGYTF.

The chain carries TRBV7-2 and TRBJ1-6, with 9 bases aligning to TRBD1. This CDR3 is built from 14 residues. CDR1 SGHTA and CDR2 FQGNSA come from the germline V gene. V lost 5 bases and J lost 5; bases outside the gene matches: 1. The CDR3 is CASSGTGNNSPLHF. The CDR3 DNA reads TGTGCCAGCAGCGGGACAGGGAATAATTCACCCCTCCACTTT.

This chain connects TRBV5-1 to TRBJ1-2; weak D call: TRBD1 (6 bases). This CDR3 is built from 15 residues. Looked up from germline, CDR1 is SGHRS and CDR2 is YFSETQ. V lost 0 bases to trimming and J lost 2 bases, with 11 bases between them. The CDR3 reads CASSLDGQRNYGYTF. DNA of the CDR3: TGCGCCAGCAGCTTGGACGGACAGAGGAACTATGGCTACACCTTC.

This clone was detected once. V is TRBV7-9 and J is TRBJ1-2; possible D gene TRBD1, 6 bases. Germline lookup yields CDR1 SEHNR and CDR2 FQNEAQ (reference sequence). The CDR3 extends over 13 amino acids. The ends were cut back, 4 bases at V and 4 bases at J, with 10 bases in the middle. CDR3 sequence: CASSSGVGYGYTF. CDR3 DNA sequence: TGTGCCAGCAGCTCAGGGGTCGGCTATGGCTACACCTTC.

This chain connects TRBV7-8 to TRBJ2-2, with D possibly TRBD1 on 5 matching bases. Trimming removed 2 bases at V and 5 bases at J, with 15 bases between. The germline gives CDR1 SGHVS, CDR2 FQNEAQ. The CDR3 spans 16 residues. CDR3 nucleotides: TGTGCCAGCAGCTTAATAGGACACCGCACAACCGGGGAGCTGTTTTTT. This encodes CASSLIGHRTTGELFF.

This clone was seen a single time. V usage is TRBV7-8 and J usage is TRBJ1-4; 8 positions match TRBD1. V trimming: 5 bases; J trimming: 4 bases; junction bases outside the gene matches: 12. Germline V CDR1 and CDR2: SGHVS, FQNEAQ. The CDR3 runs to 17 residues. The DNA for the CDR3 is TGTGCCAGCAGCCGAGGGGCAGGGGGCGCCGATAATGAAAAACTGTTTTTT. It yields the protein CASSRGAGGADNEKLFF.

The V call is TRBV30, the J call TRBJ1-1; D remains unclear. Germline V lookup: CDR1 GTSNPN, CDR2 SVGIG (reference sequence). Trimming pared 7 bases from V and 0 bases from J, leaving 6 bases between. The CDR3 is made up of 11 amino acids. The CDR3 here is CASLLNTEAFF. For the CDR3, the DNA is TGTGCCTCCCTGTTGAACACTGAAGCTTTCTTT.

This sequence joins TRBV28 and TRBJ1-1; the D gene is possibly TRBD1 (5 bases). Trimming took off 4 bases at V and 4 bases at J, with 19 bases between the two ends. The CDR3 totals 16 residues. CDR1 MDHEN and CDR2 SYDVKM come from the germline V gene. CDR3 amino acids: CASSSIWSREGTEAFF. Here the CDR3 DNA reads TGTGCCAGCAGTTCCATCTGGAGCAGGGAAGGCACTGAAGCTTTCTTT.

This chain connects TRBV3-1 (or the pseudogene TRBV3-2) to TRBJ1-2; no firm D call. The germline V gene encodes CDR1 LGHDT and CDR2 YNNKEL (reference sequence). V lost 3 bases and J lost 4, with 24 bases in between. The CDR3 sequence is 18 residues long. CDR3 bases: TGTGCCAGCAGCCACACCGAGCGGCCGATCCCCCAGATCTATGGCTACACCTTC. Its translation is CASSHTERPIPQIYGYTF.

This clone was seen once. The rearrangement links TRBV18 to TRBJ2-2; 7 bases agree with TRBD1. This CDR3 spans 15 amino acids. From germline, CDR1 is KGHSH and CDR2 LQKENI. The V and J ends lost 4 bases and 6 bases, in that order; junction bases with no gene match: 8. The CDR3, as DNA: TGTGCCAGCTCACTGGGACAGACCAGCGCCGGGGAGCTGTTTTTT. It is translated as CASSLGQTSAGELFF.

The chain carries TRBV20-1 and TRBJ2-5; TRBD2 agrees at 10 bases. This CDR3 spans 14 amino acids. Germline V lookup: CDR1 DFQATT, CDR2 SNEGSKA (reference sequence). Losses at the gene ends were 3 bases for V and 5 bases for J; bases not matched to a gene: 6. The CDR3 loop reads CSASGAGGLETQYF. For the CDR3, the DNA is TGCAGTGCTAGTGGAGCGGGGGGGCTGGAGACCCAGTACTTC.

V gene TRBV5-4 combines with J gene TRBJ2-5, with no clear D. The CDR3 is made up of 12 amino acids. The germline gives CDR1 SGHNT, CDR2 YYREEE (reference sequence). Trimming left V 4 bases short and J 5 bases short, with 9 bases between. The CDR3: CASSLGAETQYF. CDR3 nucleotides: TGTGCCAGCAGCCTGGGCGCCGAGACCCAGTACTTC.

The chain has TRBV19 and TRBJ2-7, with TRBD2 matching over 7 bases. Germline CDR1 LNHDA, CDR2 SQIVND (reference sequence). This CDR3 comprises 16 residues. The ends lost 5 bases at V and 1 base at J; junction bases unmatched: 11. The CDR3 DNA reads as TGTGCCAGTAGTCTATCGAGGGAGGGAATTTCCTACGAGCAGTACGTC. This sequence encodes CASSLSREGISYEQYV.

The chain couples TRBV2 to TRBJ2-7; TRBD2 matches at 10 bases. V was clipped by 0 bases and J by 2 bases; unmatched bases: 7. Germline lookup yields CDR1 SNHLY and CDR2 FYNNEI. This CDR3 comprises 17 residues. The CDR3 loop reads CASSEAWLAGETYEQYF. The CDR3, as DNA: TGTGCCAGCAGTGAAGCTTGGCTAGCGGGAGAGACCTACGAGCAGTACTTC.

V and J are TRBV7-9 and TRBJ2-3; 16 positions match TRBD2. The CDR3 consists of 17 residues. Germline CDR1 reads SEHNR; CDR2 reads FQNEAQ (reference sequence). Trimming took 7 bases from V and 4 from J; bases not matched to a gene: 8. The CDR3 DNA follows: TGTGCCAGCAACTATCCGGGACTAGCGGGAGGGCCAGATACGCAGTATTTT. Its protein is CASNYPGLAGGPDTQYF.

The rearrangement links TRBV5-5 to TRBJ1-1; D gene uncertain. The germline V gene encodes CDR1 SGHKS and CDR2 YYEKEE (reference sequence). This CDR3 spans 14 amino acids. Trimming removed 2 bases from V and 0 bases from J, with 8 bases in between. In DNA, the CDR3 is TGTGCCAGCAGCTTAAACATCTTGAACACTGAAGCTTTCTTT. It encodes CASSLNILNTEAFF.

CDR3 DNA: TGTGCCAGCAGCTTAGGGGAGGGCAGCAATCAGCCCCAGCATTTT. Translated: CASSLGEGSNQPQHF. The chain carries TRBV7-2 and TRBJ1-5, with unresolved D. Looked up from germline, CDR1 is SGHTA and CDR2 is FQGNSA. This CDR3 is built from 15 residues. V lost 1 base to trimming and J lost 1 base, with 8 bases between them.

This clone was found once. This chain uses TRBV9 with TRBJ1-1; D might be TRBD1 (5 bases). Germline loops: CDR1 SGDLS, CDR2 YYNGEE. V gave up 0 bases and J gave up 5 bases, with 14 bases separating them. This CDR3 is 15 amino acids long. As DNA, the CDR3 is TGTGCCAGCAGCGTAGCGGGGGTACGGGGAACTGAAGCTTTCTTT. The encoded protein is CASSVAGVRGTEAFF.

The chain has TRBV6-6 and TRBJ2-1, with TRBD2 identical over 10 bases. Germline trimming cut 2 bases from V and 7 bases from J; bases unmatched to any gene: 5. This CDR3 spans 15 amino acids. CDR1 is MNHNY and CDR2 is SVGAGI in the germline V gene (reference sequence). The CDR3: CASSYPTSGENEQFF. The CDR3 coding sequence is TGTGCCAGCAGTTACCCCACTAGCGGGGAAAATGAGCAGTTCTTC.

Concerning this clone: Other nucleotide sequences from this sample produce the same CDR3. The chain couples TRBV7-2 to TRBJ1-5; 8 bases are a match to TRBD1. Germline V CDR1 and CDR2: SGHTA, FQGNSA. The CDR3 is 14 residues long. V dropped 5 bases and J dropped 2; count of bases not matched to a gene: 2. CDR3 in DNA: TGTGCCAGCAGCAGGGGACAGGGCAATCAGCCCCAGCATTTT. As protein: CASSRGQGNQPQHF.

This CDR3 reads CASSQAGTTDTQYF. The CDR3 DNA sequence: TGTGCCAGCAGCCAAGCCGGGACTACAGATACGCAGTATTTT. The chain joins TRBV3-1 (or the pseudogene TRBV3-2) to TRBJ2-3, with D perhaps matching TRBD2 (6 bases). Germline CDR1 and CDR2: LGHDT and YNNKEL (reference sequence). Trimming removed 1 base from V and 3 bases from J, with 8 bases in between. The CDR3 consists of 14 residues.

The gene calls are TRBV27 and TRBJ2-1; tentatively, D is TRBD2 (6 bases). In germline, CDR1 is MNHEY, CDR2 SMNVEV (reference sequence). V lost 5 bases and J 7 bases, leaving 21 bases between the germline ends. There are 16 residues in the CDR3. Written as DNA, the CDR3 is TGTGCCAGCAGTCTACCGACCGGCGGGGTCGGAAATGAGCAGTTCTTC. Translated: CASSLPTGGVGNEQFF.

Here the CDR3 reads CASSPYIGSADTQYF. The CDR3 region has the DNA TGTGCCAGCAGCCCTTACATTGGAAGCGCAGATACGCAGTATTTT. The chain employs TRBV5-8 and TRBJ2-3; D not certain. The CDR3 is 15 amino acids. Germline V gene sequence: CDR1 SGHTS, CDR2 YDEGEE. Trimming removed 4 bases at V and 4 bases at J, with 16 bases between.

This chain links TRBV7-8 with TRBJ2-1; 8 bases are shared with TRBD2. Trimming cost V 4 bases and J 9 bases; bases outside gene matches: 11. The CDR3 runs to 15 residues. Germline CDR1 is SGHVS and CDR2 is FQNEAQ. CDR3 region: CASSYQTSASIEQFF. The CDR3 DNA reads TGTGCCAGCAGCTACCAGACTAGCGCATCCATTGAGCAGTTCTTC.

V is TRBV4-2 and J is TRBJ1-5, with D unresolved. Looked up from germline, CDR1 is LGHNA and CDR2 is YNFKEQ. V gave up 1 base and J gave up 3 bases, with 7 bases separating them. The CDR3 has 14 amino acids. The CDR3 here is CASSQGQLNQPQHF. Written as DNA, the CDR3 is TGTGCCAGCAGCCAAGGACAACTCAATCAGCCCCAGCATTTT.

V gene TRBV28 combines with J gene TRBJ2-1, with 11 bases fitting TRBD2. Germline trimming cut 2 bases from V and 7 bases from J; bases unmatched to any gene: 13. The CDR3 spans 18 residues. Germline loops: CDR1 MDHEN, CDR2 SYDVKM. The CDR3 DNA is TGTGCCAGCAGTTTACCTCATTATAGCGGGAGGGTAAGAAATGAGCAGTTCTTC. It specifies CASSLPHYSGRVRNEQFF.

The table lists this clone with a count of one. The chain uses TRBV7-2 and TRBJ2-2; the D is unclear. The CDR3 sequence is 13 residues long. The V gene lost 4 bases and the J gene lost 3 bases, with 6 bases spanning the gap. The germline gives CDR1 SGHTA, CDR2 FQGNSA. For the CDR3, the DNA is TGTGCCAGCAGCTACTTCTACACCGGGGAGCTGTTTTTT. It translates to CASSYFYTGELFF.

In nucleotides, the CDR3 is TGTGCCAGCAGCGTAGGACAGCTCTGGAACACCGGGGAGCTGTTTTTT. As protein: CASSVGQLWNTGELFF. The V gene is TRBV9, the J gene TRBJ2-2, with D perhaps TRBD1 (5 bases). There are 16 residues in the CDR3. Germline-derived CDR1 and CDR2 are SGDLS and YYNGEE. Trimming stripped 0 bases from V and 1 base from J, with 10 bases between.

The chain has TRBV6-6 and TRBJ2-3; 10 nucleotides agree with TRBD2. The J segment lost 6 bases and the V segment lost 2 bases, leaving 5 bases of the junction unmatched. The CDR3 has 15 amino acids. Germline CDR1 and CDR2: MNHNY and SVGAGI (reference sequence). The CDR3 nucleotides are TGTGCCAGCAGTTACCAGCGGGGGGGCCCCGATACGCAGTATTTT. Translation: CASSYQRGGPDTQYF.

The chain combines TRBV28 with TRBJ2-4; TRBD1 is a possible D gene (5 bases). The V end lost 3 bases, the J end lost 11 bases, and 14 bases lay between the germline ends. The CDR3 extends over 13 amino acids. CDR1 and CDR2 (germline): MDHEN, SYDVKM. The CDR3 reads CASSFGRVHLQYF. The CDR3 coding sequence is TGTGCCAGCAGTTTCGGCAGGGTCCACCTTCAGTACTTC.